This section outlines one TCR beta chain sequence together with its context. This clone has just a few counts. Its recognized antigen is unknown. One base away there is no much larger clone; base qualities are not given. TCRbeta CDR3 regions were amplified from genomic DNA using the immunoSEQ Assay, a bias-controlled multiplex PCR. In the paper's pipeline: Nucleated cell counts per sample were estimated from amplification of reference gene primers within the assay. Sequence reads were collapsed and filtered to measure the absolute abundance of every unique TCRbeta CDR3 rearrangement. For each sample, productive Simpson clonality was calculated as the square root of Simpson's diversity index across productive rearrangements. Drawn from immuneACCESS, this table holds only the in-frame rearrangements with V and J called that TCRdb kept. Clones are partly lost; checked studies trace under half to an unresolved V gene and leave the rest unexplained. V and J calls and clone size are given by that table; D and trimming were obtained from the DNA. The sample table shows approximately 140,000 clones, and less than 90% are seen once. The ten top clones hold 4.5% to 5.5% of the sample.

The data stem from a study of blood T cell repertoires in COVID-19 (TCRdb year 2020). A note on the overall study: The collaborator samples originated in the United States, Italy and Spain and spanned the acute and convalescent phases of COVID-19. HLA class I and class II types, where available, came from metadata supplied by the sample provider rather than from assay-based typing. The prospective study material was composed of cDNA or gDNA derived from T cells, B-cell-depleted T cells, or PBMCs. The samples were drawn from the first 160 participants of the ongoing ImmuneRACE study and from more than 1,000 subjects provided by 6 global collaborators. The dataset comprised deeply sampled blood TCRbeta repertoires from subjects exposed to, actively infected with, or recovered from COVID-19. The repertoires were released in a freely available public database meant as a resource for research on the immune response to SARS-CoV-2. A de-identified subject ID, COVID-19 status, age in years and sex were almost always included in the sample metadata. Broader findings and caveats from the paper: The amount of clinical and demographic metadata varied by source and participant and was provided uncurated.

Sequences LGHDT (CDR1) and YNNKEL (CDR2) are obtained from the germline V gene (reference sequence). Counted from cysteine to phenylalanine, this CDR3 has 16 amino acids. The DNA shown is the 48-base CDR3, in frame from base 1. The junction shows trimming of 2 bases on V and 2 bases on J, and the gene matches do not reach 6 bases of it. Enrolling through a virtual design, the prospective study's participants ranged in age from roughly 18 to 89 years and lived across around 25 United States geographic areas. In the prospective study, cohorts were assigned on the basis of participant-reported clinical history obtained from a screening survey and a study questionnaire. Mobile phlebotomists in the prospective study collected whole blood, serum and a nasopharyngeal or oropharyngeal swab from every participant. Additional blood draws and questionnaires over a 2-month period could optionally be provided by prospective study participants. Prospective study blood samples were shipped either frozen or at room temperature before DNA extraction.

This TCR was sampled from a man aged 40-49 years with acute COVID-19. Sequencing used PBMCs or T cells enriched from blood (not recorded which). The chain is made from TRBV3-1 (or the pseudogene TRBV3-2) and TRBJ2-3; TRBD2 agrees with 8 junctional bases. The base sequence is TGTGCCAGCAGCCAAAGCAGCGGACTAGCCACAGATACGCAGTATTTT. The resulting protein is CASSQSSGLATDTQYF.